The table lists the clone carrying this TCR beta chain with a few counts. Its antigen is currently unknown. Measured with immunoSEQ multiplex PCR; TCRdb has only the in-frame clones, and not every one. In the table there are some 2,500,000 clones, approximately 90% of which are singletons. This specimen belongs to a study of shared clonotypes between healthy human individuals. Notes on the study in general: Between four donors, naive CD4 clonotypes were shared at a level of around 4.9%.

The CDR3 length is 16 residues. Germline V gene data show CDR1 as LNHDA and CDR2 as SQIVND (reference sequence). The V and J ends lost 4 bases and 3 bases respectively, with 18 bases between them. Naive CD45RA+ and memory CD45RA-negative subsets were split from CD4+ cells. This chain uses TRBV19 with TRBJ1-2; tentatively, D is TRBD1 (5 bases). Sequences were obtained from naive CD4+ T cells from PBMCs. The subset here: CD45RA+ positively selected. The receptor was derived from a man younger than 30 in good health. Some clones in this sample may be carry-over from other donors' samples. The CDR3 DNA is TGTGCCAGTAGTACCCCTCGTCGCAGGGCGGACTATGGCTACACCTTC. Its protein product is CASSTPRRRADYGYTF.